This T cell receptor beta chain was profiled in a study of regulatory T cells in long-lasting Graves disease. To note about this clonotype: Its specificity is not known.

Germline CDR1 reads SQVTM; CDR2 reads ANQGSEA. V lost 0 bases and J lost 2, with 8 bases in between. This CDR3 is built from 13 residues. Assembly of TCR beta libraries relied on iRepertoire HTBI primers together with Arm-PCR of CDR3 regions. TCRdb ran MiXCR on the multiplex PCR reads and lists one entry per CDR3 protein. The sample lists approximately 440,000 distinct CDR3 sequences; around 15% were seen once. Time point reported: newly diagnosed GD, antithyroid drugs for less than 3 months. From PBMCs, RNA was extracted and then used to make the TCR library. Study-wide results and caveats: Reduced TCR diversity was observed in persistent Graves' patients versus newly diagnosed patients.

The same sample was also studied in work on T cells in Graves' hyperthyroidism and ophthalmopathy. According to that study: Primed by the HTBI set, a first-round RT-PCR was run on the TCR CDR3. Most clonotypes that expanded in the thyroid above 0.001 also showed up in blood.

The chain recombines TRBV29-1 with TRBJ2-7; D is possibly TRBD1 (6 bases). The sequence derives from a man aged 40-49 years with Graves disease. This material consisted of peripheral blood mononuclear cells (PBMCs), taken at new diagnosis, from a patient treated with antithyroid drugs. The CDR3 coding sequence is TGCAGCGTTGAAGATGGGGGCCCCTACGAGCAGTACTTC. Translation gives CSVEDGGPYEQYF.